This TCR beta chain was sequenced in a study of cytomegalovirus exposure and HLA in healthy donors. Whole-study results and caveats: There were some public TCRs occurring in many donors, but most TCR sequences were rare.

Both 60 Vbeta primers and 13 Jbeta primers went into the PCR. Produced via immunoSEQ multiplex PCR; TCRdb's table is partial and in-frame only. The sample has a few hundred thousand clones; more than 80% are singletons. The CDR3 is 16 amino acids. The germline CDR1 and CDR2 sequences are SGDLS and YYNGEE. Concerning this clone: Its cognate antigen is unknown. The junction differs from germline at one of its ends, possibly a read error.

The chain recombines TRBV9 with TRBJ2-6; D is possibly TRBD2 (6 bases). This clonotype was obtained from a man aged 30-40 years in good health and CMV-seronegative. Sequencing input: PBMCs. The CDR3 reads CASSVGGVSGASVLTF. The CDR3 nucleotides read TGTGCCAGCAGCGTAGGGGGGGTTTCTGGGGCCAGCGTCCTGACTTTC.